This TCR beta chain was documented in a study of metastatic and nonmetastatic thyroid tumors. Study information: It was across blood and tumor or nodule tissue from malignant and benign thyroid patients that repertoires were compared. Overall study results and limits: Within blood and tumor, benign nodules reportedly had significantly lower TCR beta diversity than malignant thyroid tumors did.

TCRdb re-called the PCR reads via MiXCR. The sample yields 15,000 to 20,000 clones, about 25% seen once. Thyroid surgery took place with no prior treatment in any patient. The CDR3 has 16 residues. Per the germline V gene, CDR1 is MNHNS and CDR2 is SASEGT. V shed 4 bases and J shed 0 bases, with 13 bases lying between them. As concerns this clone: Antigen unknown.

The sample taken for sequencing was adjacent normal tissue. The origin of this receptor is a female donor with papillary thyroid cancer or a benign thyroid nodule (not recorded which). Some clones in this sample may be carry-over from other donors' samples. J is TRBJ2-1 and V is TRBV6-1; D might be TRBD1 (6 bases). CDR3 amino acids: CASSGYRAGSYNEQFF. CDR3 DNA sequence: TGTGCCAGCAGTGGTTACAGGGCGGGCTCCTACAATGAGCAGTTCTTC.